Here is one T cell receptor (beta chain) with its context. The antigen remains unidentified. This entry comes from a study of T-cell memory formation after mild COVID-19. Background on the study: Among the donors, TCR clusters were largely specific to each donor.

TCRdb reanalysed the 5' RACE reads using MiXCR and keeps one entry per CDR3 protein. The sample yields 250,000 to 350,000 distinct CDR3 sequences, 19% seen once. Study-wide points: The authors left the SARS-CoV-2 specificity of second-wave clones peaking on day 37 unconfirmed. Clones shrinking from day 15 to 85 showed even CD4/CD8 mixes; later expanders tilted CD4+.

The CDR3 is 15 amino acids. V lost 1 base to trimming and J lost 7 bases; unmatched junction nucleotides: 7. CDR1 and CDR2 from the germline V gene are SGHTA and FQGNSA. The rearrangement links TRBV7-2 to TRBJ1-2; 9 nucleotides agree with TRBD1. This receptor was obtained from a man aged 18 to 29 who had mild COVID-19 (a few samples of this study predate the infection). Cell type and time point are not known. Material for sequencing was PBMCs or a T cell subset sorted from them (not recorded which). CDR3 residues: CASSLEARTGVGYTF. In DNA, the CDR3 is TGTGCCAGCAGCTTAGAGGCCAGGACAGGGGTTGGCTACACCTTC.